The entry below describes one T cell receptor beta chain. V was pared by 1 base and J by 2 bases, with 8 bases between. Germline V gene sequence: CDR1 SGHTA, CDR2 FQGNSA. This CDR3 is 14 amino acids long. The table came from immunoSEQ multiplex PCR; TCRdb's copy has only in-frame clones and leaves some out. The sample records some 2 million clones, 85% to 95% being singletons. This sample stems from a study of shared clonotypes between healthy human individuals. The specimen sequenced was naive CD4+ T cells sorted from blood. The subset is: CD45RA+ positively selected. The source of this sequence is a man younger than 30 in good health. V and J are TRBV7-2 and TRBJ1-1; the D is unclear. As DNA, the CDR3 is TGTGCCAGCAGCTTAGGAGAGGATAACACTGAAGCTTTCTTT. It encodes CASSLGEDNTEAFF.